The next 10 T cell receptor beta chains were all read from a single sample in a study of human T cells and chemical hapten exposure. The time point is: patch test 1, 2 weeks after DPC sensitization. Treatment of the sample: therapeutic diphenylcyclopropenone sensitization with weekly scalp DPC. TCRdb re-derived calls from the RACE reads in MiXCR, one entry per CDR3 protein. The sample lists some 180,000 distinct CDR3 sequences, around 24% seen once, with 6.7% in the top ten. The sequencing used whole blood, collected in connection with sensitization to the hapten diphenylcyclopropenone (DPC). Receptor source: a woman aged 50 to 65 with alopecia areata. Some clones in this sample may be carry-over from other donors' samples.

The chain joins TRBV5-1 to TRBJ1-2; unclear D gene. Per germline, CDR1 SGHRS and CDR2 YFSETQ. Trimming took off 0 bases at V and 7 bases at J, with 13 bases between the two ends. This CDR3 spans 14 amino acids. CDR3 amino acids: CASSLVLARLGYTF. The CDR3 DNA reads TGCGCCAGCAGCTTGGTTCTCGCTAGGCTTGGCTACACCTTC.

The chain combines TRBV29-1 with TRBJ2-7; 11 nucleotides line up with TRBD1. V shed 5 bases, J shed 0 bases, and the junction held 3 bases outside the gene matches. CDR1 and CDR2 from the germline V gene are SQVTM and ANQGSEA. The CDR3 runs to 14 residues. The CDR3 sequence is CSVRDRGSSYEQYF. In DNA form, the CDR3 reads TGCAGCGTTAGGGACAGGGGGAGCTCCTACGAGCAGTACTTC.

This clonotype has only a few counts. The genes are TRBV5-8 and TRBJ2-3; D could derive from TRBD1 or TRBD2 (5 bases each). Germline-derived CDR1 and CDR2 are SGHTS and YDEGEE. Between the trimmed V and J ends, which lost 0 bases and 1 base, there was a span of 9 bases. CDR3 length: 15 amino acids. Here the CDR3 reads CASSLGRGGTDTQYF. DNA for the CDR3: TGTGCCAGCAGCTTGGGTAGAGGGGGCACAGATACGCAGTATTTT.

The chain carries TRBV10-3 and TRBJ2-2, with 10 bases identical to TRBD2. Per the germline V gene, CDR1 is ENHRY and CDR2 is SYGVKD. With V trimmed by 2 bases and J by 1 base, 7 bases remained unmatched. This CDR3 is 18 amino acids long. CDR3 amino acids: CAISESLAGVGNTGELFF. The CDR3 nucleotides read TGTGCCATCAGTGAGAGTCTAGCGGGAGTGGGGAACACCGGGGAGCTGTTTTTT.

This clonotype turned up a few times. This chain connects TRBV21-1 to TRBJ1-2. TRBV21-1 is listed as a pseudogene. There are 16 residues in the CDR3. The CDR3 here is CASSPRDGRKNYGYTF. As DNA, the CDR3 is TGTGCCAGCAGCCCGCGGGATGGACGGAAGAACTATGGCTACACCTTC.

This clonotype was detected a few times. The CDR3 bases are TGTGCCAGCAGTTATGGGGGGGCGGGAGTCCTAGGAGGTACGCAGTATTTT. Translating it yields CASSYGGAGVLGGTQYF. The V gene is TRBV27, the J gene TRBJ2-3; a weak D match, TRBD2 (7 bases). The germline V and J ends were trimmed by 4 bases and 8 bases, with 25 bases remaining between them. Per the germline V gene, CDR1 is MNHEY and CDR2 is SMNVEV (reference sequence). The CDR3 is made up of 17 amino acids.

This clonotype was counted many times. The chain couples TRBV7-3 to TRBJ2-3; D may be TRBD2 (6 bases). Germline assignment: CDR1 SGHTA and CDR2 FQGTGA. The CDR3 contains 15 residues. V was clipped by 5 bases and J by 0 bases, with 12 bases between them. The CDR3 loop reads CASSPLATSTDTQYF. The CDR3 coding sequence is TGTGCCAGCAGCCCTCTAGCGACTAGCACAGATACGCAGTATTTT. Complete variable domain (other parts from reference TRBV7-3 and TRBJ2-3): GAGVSQTPSNKVTEKGKYVELRCDPISGHTALYWYRQSLGQGPEFLIYFQGTGAADDSGLPNDRFFAVRPEGSVSTLKIQRTERGDSAVYLCASSPLATSTDTQYFGPGTRLTVL.

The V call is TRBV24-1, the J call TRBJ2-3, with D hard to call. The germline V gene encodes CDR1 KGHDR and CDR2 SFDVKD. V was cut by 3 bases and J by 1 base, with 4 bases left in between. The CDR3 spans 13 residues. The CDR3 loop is CATSDDGTDTQYF. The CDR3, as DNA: TGTGCCACCAGTGATGACGGCACAGATACGCAGTATTTT.

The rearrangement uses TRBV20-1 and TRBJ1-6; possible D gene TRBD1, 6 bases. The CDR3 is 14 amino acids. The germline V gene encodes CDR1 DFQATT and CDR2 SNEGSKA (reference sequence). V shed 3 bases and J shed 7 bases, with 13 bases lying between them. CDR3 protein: CSARGGEGNSPLHF. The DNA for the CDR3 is TGCAGTGCTAGGGGGGGCGAGGGGAATTCACCCCTCCACTTT.

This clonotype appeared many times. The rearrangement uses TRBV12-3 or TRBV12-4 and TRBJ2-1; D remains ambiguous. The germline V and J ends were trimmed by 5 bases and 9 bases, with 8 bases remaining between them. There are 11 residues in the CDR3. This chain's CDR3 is CASSLSREQFF. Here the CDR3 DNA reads TGTGCCAGCAGTCTATCACGTGAGCAGTTCTTC.